This T cell receptor (beta chain) came from a study of blood T cell repertoires in COVID-19. The germline gives CDR1 SNHLY, CDR2 FYNNEI. This CDR3 is 13 amino acids long. With 2 bases clipped from V and 4 bases from J, the junction kept 0 bases outside the gene matches. TCRdb's copy holds only in-frame clones and misses some; the assay was immunoSEQ multiplex PCR. Of more than 65,000 clones in the sample, 75% to 90% were seen once. The receptor's source is a man at least 80 years old with acute or convalescent COVID-19. The chain is built from TRBV2 and TRBJ2-3; 7 bases map to TRBD1. Sequenced: peripheral blood. The CDR3 DNA is TGTGCCAGCAGTGAAAGGGGGCCAGATACGCAGTATTTT. Amino acids: CASSERGPDTQYF.